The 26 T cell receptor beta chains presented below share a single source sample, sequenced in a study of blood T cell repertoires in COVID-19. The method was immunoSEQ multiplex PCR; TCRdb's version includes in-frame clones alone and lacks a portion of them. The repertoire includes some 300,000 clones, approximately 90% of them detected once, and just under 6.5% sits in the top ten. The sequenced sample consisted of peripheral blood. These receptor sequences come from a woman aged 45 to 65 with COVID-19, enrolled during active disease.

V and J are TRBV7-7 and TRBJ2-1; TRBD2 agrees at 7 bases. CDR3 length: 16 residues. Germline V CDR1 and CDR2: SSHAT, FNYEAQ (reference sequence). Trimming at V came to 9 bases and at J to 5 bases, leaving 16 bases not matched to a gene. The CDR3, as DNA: TGTGCCAGTCCGAGTAGCGGGTCGGAGGGGCACAATGAGCAGTTCTTC. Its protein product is CASPSSGSEGHNEQFF.

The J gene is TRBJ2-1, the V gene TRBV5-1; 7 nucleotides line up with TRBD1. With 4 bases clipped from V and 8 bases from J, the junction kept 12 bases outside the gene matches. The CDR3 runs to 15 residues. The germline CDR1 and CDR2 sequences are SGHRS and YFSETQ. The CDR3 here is CASSPGTVLRDEQFF. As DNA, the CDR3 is TGCGCCAGCAGCCCCGGGACAGTGCTTCGGGATGAGCAGTTCTTC.

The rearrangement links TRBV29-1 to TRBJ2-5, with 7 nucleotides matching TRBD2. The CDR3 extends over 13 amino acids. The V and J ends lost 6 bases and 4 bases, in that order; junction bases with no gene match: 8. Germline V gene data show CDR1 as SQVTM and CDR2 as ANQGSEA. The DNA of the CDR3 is TGCAGCGTCTCCCACGCTAGCGGAGAGACCCAGTACTTC. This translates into CSVSHASGETQYF.

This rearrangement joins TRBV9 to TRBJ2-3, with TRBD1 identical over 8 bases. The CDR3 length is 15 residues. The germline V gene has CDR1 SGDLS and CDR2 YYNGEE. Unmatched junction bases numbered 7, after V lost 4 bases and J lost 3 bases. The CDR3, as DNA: TGTGCCAGCAGCAGATTGACAGGGGTTACAGATACGCAGTATTTT. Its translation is CASSRLTGVTDTQYF.

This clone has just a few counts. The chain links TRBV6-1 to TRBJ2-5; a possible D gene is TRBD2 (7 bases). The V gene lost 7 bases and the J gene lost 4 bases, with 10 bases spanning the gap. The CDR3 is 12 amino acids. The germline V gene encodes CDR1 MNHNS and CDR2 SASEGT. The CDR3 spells CASKGGAETQYF. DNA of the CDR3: TGTGCCAGCAAAGGGGGGGCAGAGACCCAGTACTTC.

The CDR3 sequence: CASSSLSQGRNTEAFF. The CDR3 DNA reads TGTGCCAGCAGCTCCCTATCCCAGGGAAGGAACACTGAAGCTTTCTTT. The rearrangement joins TRBV7-9 to TRBJ1-1, with D possibly TRBD1 on 5 matching bases. CDR1 and CDR2 from the germline V gene are SEHNR and FQNEAQ (reference sequence). The V gene lost 4 bases and the J gene lost 1 base, with 16 bases spanning the gap. The CDR3 is made up of 16 amino acids.

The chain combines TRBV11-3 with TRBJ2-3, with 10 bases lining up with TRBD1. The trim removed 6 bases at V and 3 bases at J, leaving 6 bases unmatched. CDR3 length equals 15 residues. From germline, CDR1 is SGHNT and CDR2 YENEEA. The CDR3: CASRSGTGETDTQYF. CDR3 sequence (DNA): TGTGCCAGCAGGTCCGGGACAGGGGAAACAGATACGCAGTATTTT.

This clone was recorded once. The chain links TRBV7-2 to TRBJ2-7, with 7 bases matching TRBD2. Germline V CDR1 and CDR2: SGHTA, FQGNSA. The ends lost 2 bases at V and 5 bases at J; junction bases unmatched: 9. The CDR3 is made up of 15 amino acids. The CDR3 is CASSLSSGRRDEQYF. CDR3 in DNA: TGTGCCAGCAGCTTATCTAGCGGCAGAAGGGACGAGCAGTACTTC. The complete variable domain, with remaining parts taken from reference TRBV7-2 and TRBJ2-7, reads GAGVSQSPSNKVTEKGKDVELRCDPISGHTALYWYRQSLGQGLEFLIYFQGNSAPDKSGLPSDRFSAERTGGSVSTLTIQRTQQEDSAVYLCASSLSSGRRDEQYFGPGTRLTVT.

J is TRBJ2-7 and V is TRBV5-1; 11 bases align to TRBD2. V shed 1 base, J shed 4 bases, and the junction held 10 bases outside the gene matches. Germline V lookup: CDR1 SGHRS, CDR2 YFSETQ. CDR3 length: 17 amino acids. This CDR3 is CASSLSTRPSGRYEQYF. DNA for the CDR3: TGCGCCAGCAGCTTGAGTACCCGTCCTAGCGGGAGGTACGAGCAGTACTTC.

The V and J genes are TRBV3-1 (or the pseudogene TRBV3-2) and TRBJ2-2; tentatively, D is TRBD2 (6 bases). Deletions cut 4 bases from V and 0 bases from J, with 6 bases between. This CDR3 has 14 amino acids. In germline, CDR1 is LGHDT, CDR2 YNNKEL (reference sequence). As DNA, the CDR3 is TGTGCCAGCAGCCGACTAGCGAACACCGGGGAGCTGTTTTTT. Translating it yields CASSRLANTGELFF.

The CDR3 region has the DNA TGTGCCAGCAGGCCTGGCTGGCAAGAGACCCAGTACTTC. It encodes CASRPGWQETQYF. The chain is built from TRBV5-6 and TRBJ2-5; D is ambiguous. The CDR3 is made up of 13 amino acids. The germline V gene encodes CDR1 SGHDT and CDR2 YYEEEE. Trimming removed 5 bases at V and 2 bases at J, with 10 bases between.

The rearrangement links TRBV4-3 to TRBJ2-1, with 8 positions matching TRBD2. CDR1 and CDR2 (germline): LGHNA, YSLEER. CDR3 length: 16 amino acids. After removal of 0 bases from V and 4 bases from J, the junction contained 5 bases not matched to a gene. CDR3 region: CASSQDFSGAYNEQFF. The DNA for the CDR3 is TGCGCCAGCAGCCAAGATTTTAGCGGGGCGTACAATGAGCAGTTCTTC.

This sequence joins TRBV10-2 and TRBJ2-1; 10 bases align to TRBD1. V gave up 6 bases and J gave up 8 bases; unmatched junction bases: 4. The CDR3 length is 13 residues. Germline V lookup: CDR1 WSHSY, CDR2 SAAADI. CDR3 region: CASSRQGAYEQFF. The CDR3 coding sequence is TGCGCCAGCAGCCGACAGGGGGCGTATGAGCAGTTCTTC.

The CDR3 spells CASSLHPGQGRTGELFF. CDR3 DNA: TGCGCCAGCAGTCTTCACCCGGGACAGGGTAGGACCGGGGAGCTGTTTTTT. The J gene is TRBJ2-2, the V gene TRBV5-1; 9 bases line up with TRBD1. The length of the CDR3 is 17 residues. With 5 bases clipped from V and 5 bases from J, the junction kept 13 bases outside the gene matches. The germline V gene encodes CDR1 SGHRS and CDR2 YFSETQ. The full variable domain, with the rest looked up from reference TRBV5-1 and TRBJ2-2, is KAGVTQTPRYLIKTRGQQVTLSCSPISGHRSVSWYQQTPGQGLQFLFEYFSETQRNKGNFPGRFSGRQFSNSRSEMNVSTLELGDSALYLCASSLHPGQGRTGELFFGEGSRLTVL.

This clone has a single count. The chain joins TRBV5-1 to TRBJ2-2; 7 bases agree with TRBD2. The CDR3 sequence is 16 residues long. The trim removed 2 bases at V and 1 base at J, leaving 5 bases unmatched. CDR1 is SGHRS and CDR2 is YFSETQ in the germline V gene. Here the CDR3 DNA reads TGCGCCAGCAGCTTTCTGGCGGGAGTGAACACCGGGGAGCTGTTTTTT. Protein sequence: CASSFLAGVNTGELFF.

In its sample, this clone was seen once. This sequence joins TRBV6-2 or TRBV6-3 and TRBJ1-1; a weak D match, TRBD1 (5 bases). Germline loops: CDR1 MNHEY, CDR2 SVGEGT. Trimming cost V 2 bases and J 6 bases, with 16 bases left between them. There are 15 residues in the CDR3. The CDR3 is CASSYGQGRLAEAFF. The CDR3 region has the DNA TGTGCCAGCAGTTACGGGCAGGGTCGATTGGCTGAAGCTTTCTTT.

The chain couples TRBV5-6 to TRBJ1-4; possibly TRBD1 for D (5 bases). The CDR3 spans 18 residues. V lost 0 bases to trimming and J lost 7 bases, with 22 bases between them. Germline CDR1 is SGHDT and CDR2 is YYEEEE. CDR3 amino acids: CASSLGMTSGRQSEKLFF. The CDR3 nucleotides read TGTGCCAGCAGCTTGGGCATGACCTCAGGGCGACAAAGTGAAAAACTGTTTTTT.

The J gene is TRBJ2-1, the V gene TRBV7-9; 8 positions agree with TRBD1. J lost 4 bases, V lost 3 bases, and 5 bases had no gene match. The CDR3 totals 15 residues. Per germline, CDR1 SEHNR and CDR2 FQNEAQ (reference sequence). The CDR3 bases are TGTGCCAGCAGCTTCAGGACAGGGATATACAATGAGCAGTTCTTC. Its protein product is CASSFRTGIYNEQFF.

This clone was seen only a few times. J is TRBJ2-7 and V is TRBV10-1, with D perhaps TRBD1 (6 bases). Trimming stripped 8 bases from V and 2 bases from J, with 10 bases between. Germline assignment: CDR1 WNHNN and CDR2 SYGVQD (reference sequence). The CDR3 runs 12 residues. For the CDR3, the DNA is TGCGCCAGCGGCGACAGGCCCTACGAGCAGTACTTC. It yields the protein CASGDRPYEQYF.

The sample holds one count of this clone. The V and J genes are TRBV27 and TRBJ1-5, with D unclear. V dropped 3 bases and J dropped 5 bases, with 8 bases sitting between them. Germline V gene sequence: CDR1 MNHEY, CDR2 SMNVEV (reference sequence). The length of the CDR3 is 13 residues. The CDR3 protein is CASSFSVHQPQHF. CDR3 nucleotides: TGTGCCAGCAGTTTTTCGGTCCATCAGCCCCAGCATTTT.

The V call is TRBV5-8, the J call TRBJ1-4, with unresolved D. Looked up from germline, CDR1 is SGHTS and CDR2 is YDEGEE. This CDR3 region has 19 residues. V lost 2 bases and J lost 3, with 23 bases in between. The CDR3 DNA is TGTGCCAGCAGCTTTTTAAGTCGTTGGTCGGAGGTTGCTAATGAAAAACTGTTTTTT. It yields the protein CASSFLSRWSEVANEKLFF.

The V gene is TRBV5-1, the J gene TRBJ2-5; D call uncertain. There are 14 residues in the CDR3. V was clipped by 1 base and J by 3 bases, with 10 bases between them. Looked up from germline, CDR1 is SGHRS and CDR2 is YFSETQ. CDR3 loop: CASSLFLNEETQYF. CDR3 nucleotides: TGCGCCAGCAGCTTGTTCCTTAATGAAGAGACCCAGTACTTC.

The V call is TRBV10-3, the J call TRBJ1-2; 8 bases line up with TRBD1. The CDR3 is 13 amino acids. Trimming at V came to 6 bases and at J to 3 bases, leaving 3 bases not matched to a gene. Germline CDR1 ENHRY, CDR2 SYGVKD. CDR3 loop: CAISQTGDYGYTF. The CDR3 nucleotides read TGTGCCATCAGCCAGACAGGGGACTATGGCTACACCTTC.

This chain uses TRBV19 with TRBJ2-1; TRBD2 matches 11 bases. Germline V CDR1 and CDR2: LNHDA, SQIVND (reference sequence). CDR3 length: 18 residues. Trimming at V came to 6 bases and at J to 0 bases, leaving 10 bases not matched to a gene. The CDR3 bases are TGTGCCAGTAGGGCCCTCGGGACTAGCGGAAACTCCTACAATGAGCAGTTCTTC. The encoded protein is CASRALGTSGNSYNEQFF. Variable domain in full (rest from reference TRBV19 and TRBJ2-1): DGGITQSPKYLFRKEGQNVTLSCEQNLNHDAMYWYRQDPGQGLRLIYYSQIVNDFQKGDIAEGYSVSREKKESFPLTVTSAQKNPTAFYLCASRALGTSGNSYNEQFFGPGTRLTVL.

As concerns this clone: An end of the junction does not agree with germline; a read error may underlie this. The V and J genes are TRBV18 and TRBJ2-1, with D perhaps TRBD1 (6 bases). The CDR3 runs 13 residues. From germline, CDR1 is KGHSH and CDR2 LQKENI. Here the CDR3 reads CASSPKGVNEQLF. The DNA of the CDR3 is TGTGCCAGCTCACCTAAGGGGGTGAATGAGCAGCTCTTC. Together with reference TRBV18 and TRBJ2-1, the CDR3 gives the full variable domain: NAGVMQNPRHLVRRRGQEARLRCSPMKGHSHVYWYRQLPEEGLKFMVYLQKENIIDESGMPKERFSAEFPKEGPSILRIQQVVRGDSAAYFCASSPKGVNEQLFGPGTRLTVL.

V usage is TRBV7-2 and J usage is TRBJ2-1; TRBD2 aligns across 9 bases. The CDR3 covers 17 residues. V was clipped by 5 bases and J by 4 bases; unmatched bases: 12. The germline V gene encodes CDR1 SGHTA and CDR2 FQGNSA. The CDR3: CASSQRGAGGGYNEQFF. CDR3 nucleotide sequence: TGTGCCAGCAGCCAACGGGGGGCGGGAGGGGGGTACAATGAGCAGTTCTTC.